This T cell receptor beta chain was identified during a study of response to subunit inactivated influenza vaccine. TCRdb passed the RT-PCR reads through MiXCR, listing each CDR3 protein once. The sample holds under 950,000 distinct CDR3 sequences; approximately 22% are singletons and the top ten take roughly a tenth. General study points: The authors proposed limited new T cell recruitment per seasonal influenza vaccination.

Trimming stripped 0 bases from V and 8 bases from J, with 20 bases between. CDR1 and CDR2 from the germline V gene are MNHEY and SVGAGI. This CDR3 region has 17 residues. This clonotype was recorded a few times. Its antigen is as yet unknown. This chain connects TRBV6-5 to TRBJ2-1; TRBD1 or TRBD2 may be the D gene (5 bases each). The clonotype was recovered from a man aged 45-65 years who received an inactivated influenza vaccine. Sequences were derived from PBMCs from blood, sampled 5 days after vaccination. The CDR3 is CASSYSMGRHVLDEQFF. The CDR3 DNA follows: TGTGCCAGCAGTTACTCGATGGGGCGTCACGTACTAGATGAGCAGTTCTTC.